This T cell receptor beta chain was obtained from a study of blood T cell repertoires in COVID-19 (TCRdb year 2020). Study-level background: Collaborator samples came from the United States, Italy and Spain and covered acute and convalescent phases of COVID-19. The sample metadata nearly always contained a de-identified subject ID, COVID-19 status, age in years and sex. The samples were drawn from the first 160 participants of the ongoing ImmuneRACE study and from 1,200 or so subjects provided by 6 global collaborators. The material from the prospective study consisted of cDNA or gDNA derived from T cells, B-cell-depleted T cells, or PBMCs. Where available, HLA class I and class II types were obtained from metadata supplied by the sample provider rather than from assay-based typing. The repertoires were released in a freely available public database meant as a resource for research on the immune response to SARS-CoV-2. Deeply sampled blood TCRbeta repertoires from subjects exposed to, actively infected with, or recovered from COVID-19 were included in the dataset. What the study reported, not specific to this receptor: The amount of clinical and demographic metadata varied by source and participant and was provided uncurated.

On this clone itself: Its antigen is still unknown. No base quality information exists; no much larger clone differs at one position.

TCRbeta CDR3 regions were amplified from genomic DNA using the immunoSEQ Assay, a bias-controlled multiplex PCR. Per the original workflow: Nucleated cell counts per sample were estimated from amplification of reference gene primers within the assay. To quantify the absolute abundance of each unique TCRbeta CDR3 rearrangement, sequence reads were collapsed and filtered. Productive Simpson clonality was computed per sample as the square root of Simpson's diversity index over productive rearrangements. The clones in this table, taken by TCRdb from immuneACCESS, are in-frame only. Not every clone is retained; where verified, under half of the shortfall comes from an unresolved V gene, and the cause of the rest is unknown. V and J calls and clone size are given by that table; D and trimming were obtained from the DNA. The sample table contains more than 40,000 clones; only one count was recorded for around 86% of them. The top ten hold 13% to 15% of the sample.

Each collaborating institution followed its own protocols to collect whole blood in K2EDTA tubes. For TCRbeta analysis, collaborators shipped samples as frozen whole blood, isolated PBMCs, or DNA extracted from either of those sample types. From its cysteine to its phenylalanine, the CDR3 spans 16 amino acids. Just CDR3 DNA is preserved here, 48 bases in frame from base 1. The sequenced sample was peripheral blood. Here the chain combines TRBV21-1 and TRBJ1-5; whether TRBD1, the table's D call, matches the DNA was not checked. TRBV21-1 is a pseudogene. The sequence was collected from a human donor with acute or convalescent COVID-19. The donor label of this sample is uncertain. The CDR3 protein: CASSKGRDRGHQPQHF. The base sequence is TGTGCCAGCAGCAAAGGGAGGGACAGGGGCCATCAGCCCCAGCATTTT.